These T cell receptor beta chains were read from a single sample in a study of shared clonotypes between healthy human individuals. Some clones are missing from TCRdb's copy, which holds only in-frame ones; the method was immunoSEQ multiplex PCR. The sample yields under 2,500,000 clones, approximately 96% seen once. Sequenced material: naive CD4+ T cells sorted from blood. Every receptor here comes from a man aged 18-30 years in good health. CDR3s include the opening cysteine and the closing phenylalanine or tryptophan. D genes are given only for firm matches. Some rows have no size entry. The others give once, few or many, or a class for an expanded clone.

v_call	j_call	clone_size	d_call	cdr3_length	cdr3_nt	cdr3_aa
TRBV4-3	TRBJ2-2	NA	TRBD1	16	TGCGCCAGCAGCCAAGAGGTACAGGGGTTTACCGGGGAGCTGTTTTTT	CASSQEVQGFTGELFF
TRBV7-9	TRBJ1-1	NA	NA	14	TGTGCCAGCAGCTTTCTCAGTTCGAACACTGAAGCTTTCTTT	CASSFLSSNTEAFF
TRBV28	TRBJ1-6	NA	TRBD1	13	TGTGCCAGCTACAGGGGGATTAATTCACCCCTCCACTTT	CASYRGINSPLHF
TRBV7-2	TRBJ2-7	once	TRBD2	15	TGTGCCAGCAGCTTGGGACTAGCGGGAGGCCGAGAGCAGTACTTC	CASSLGLAGGREQYF
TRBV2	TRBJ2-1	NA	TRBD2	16	TGTGCCAGCAGTGAAGACGGCGGGAGGGCCAACAATGAGCAGTTCTTC	CASSEDGGRANNEQFF
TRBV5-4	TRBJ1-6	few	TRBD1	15	TGTGCCAGCAGCTTGGTGGGACAGGGGAATTCACCCCTCCACTTT	CASSLVGQGNSPLHF
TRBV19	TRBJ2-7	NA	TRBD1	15	TGTGCCAGTAGTACCACGACAGGGACCCCTTACGAGCAGTACTTC	CASSTTTGTPYEQYF
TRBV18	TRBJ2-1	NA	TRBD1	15	TGTGCCAGCTCACCGAGGACAGGGGGAGACAATGAGCAGTTCTTC	CASSPRTGGDNEQFF
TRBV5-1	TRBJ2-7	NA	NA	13	TGCGCCAGCAGCTTGGGGGTCCAATACGAGCAGTACTTC	CASSLGVQYEQYF
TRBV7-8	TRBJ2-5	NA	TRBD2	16	TGTGCCAGCAGCCCCGTTGGAAAAGCGGGAGCAGAGACCCAGTACTTC	CASSPVGKAGAETQYF
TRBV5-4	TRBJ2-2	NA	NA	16	TGTGCCAGCAGCTCCGGGGCAGAAGCGAACACCGGGGAGCTGTTTTTT	CASSSGAEANTGELFF
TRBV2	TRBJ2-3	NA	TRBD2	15	TGTGCCAGCAGTGAAGCGGGAGGGCCTGGAGATACGCAGTATTTT	CASSEAGGPGDTQYF
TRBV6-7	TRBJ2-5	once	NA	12	TGTGCCAGCAGTTACTGGTCGGAGACCCAGTACTTC	CASSYWSETQYF
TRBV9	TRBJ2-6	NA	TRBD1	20	TGTGCCAGCAGCGTCCCCCTCGGACAGGGGTATTACTCTGGGGCCAACGTCCTGACTTTC	CASSVPLGQGYYSGANVLTF
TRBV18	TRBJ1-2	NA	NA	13	TGTGCCAGCTCACCACCGCAAGGGGGTGGCTACACCTTC	CASSPPQGGGYTF